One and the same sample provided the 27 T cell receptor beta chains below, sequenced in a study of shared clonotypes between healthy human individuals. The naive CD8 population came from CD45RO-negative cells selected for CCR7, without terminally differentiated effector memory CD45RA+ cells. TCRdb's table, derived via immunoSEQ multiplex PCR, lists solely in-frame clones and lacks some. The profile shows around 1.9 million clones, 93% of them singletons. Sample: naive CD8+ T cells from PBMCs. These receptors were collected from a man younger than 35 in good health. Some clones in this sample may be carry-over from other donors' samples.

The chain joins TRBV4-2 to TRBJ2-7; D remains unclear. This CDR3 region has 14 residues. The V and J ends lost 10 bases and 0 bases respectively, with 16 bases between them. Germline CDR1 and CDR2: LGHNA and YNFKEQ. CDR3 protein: CATSTGPLSYEQYF. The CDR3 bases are TGTGCCACCTCCACCGGGCCCCTCTCCTACGAGCAGTACTTC.

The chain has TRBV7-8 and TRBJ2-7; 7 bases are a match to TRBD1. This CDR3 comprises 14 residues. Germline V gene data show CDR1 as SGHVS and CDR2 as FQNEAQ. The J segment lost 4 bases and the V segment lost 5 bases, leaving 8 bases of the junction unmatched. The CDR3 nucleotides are TGTGCCAGCAGCAGGAAAGGGGGCGTTTACGAGCAGTACTTC. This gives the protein CASSRKGGVYEQYF.

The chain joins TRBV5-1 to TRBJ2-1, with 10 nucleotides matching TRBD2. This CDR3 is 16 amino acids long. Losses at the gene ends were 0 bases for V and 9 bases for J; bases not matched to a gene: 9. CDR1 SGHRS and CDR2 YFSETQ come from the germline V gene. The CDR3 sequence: CASSLARLAGAGEQFF. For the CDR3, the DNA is TGCGCCAGCAGCTTGGCGCGCCTAGCGGGAGCCGGTGAGCAGTTCTTC.

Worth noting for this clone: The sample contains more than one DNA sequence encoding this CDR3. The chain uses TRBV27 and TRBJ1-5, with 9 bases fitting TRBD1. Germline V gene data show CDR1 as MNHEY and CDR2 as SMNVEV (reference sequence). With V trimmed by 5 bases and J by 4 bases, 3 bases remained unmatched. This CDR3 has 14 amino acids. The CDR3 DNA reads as TGTGCCAGCAGTCCCGGACAGGGGAATCAGCCCCAGCATTTT. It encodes CASSPGQGNQPQHF.

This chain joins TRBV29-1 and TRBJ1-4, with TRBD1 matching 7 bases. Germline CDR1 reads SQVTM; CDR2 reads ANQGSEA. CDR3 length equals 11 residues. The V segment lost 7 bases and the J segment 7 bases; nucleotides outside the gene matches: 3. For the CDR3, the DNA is TGCAGCGCAAGGACAGGTGAAAAACTGTTTTTT. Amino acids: CSARTGEKLFF.

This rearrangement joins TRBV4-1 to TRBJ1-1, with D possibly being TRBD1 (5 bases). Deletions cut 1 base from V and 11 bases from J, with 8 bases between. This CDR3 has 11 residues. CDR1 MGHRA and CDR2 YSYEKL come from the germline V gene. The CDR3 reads CASSQGGDAFF. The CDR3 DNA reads TGCGCCAGCAGCCAAGGAGGGGACGCTTTCTTT.

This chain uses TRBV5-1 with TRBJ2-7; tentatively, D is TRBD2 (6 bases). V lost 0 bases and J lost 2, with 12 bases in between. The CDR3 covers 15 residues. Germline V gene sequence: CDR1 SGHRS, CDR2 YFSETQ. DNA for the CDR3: TGCGCCAGCAGCTTGGATGGGGGGACCCCCTACGAGCAGTACTTC. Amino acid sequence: CASSLDGGTPYEQYF.

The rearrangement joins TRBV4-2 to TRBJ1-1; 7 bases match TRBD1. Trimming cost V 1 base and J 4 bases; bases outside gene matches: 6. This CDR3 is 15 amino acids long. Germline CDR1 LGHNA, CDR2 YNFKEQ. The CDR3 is CASSQVEGAVTEAFF. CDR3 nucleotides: TGTGCCAGCAGCCAAGTGGAGGGGGCAGTCACTGAAGCTTTCTTT.

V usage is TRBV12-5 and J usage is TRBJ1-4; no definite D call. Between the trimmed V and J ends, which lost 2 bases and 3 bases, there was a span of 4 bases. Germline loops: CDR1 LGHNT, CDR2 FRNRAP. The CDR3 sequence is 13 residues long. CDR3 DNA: TGTGCTAGTGGTTTGTTGCCTAATGAAAAACTGTTTTTT. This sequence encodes CASGLLPNEKLFF. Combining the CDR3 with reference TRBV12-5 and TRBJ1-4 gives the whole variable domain DARVTQTPRHKVTEMGQEVTMRCQPILGHNTVFWYRQTMMQGLELLAYFRNRAPLDDSGMPKDRFSAEMPDATLATLKIQPSEPRDSAVYFCASGLLPNEKLFFGSGTQLSVL.

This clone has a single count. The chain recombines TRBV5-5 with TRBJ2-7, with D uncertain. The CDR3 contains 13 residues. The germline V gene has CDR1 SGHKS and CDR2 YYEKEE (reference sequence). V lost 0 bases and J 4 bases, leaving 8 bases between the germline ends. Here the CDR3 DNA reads TGTGCCAGCAGCTTGGTGGGTGATTACGAGCAGTACTTC. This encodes CASSLVGDYEQYF.

DNA for the CDR3: TGTGCCAGCAGTGAATTTGATAGCGGAGATGAGCAGTTCTTC. Amino acids: CASSEFDSGDEQFF. The chain recombines TRBV25-1 with TRBJ2-1, with D perhaps matching TRBD2 (6 bases). V shed 1 base and J shed 8 bases, with 12 bases lying between them. The CDR3 is 14 amino acids. From germline, CDR1 is MGHDK and CDR2 SYGVNS.

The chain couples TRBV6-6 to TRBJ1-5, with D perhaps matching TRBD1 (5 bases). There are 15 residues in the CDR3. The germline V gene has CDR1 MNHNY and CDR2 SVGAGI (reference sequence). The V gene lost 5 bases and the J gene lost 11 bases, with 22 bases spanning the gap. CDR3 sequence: CASSRKRDGLRAQHF. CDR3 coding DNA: TGTGCCAGCAGTAGAAAACGGGACGGCCTCCGGGCCCAGCATTTT.

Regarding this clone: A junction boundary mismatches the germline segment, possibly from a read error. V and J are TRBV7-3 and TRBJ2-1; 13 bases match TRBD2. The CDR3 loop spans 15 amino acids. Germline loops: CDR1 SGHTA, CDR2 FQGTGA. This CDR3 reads CASSLTSGRALEQFF. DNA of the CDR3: TGTGCCAGCAGCCTAACTAGCGGGAGGGCCCTTGAGCAGTTCTTC.

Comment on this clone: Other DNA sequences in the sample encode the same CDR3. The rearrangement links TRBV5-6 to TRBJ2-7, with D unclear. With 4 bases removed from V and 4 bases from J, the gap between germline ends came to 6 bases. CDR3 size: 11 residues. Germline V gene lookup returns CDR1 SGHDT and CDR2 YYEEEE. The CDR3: CASSLGYEQYF. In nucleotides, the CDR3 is TGTGCCAGCAGCCTAGGGTACGAGCAGTACTTC.

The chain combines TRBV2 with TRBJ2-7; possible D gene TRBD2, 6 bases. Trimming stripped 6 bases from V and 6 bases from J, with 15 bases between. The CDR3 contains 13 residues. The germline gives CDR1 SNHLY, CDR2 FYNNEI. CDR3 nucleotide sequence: TGTGCCAGCAGCGGGAGCAATACCCTCGAGCAGTACTTC. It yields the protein CASSGSNTLEQYF.

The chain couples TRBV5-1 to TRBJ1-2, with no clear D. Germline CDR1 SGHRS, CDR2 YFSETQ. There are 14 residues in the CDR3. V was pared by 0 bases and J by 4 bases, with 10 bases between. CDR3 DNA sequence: TGCGCCAGCAGCTTGGGGGAGATCCCCTATGGCTACACCTTC. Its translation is CASSLGEIPYGYTF.

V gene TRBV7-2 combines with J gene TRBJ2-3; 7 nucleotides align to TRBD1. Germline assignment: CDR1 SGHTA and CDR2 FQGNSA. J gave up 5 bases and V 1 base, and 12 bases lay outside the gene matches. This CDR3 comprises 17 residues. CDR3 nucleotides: TGTGCCAGCAGCTTAGGGCCGACAGGGTGGGATGAAGATACGCAGTATTTT. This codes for CASSLGPTGWDEDTQYF.

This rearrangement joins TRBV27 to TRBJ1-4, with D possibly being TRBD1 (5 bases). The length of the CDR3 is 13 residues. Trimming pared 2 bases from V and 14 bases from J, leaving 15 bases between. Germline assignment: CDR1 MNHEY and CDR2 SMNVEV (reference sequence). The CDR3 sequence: CASSLRHQGVLFF. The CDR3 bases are TGTGCCAGCAGTTTACGTCACCAGGGTGTTCTGTTTTTT.

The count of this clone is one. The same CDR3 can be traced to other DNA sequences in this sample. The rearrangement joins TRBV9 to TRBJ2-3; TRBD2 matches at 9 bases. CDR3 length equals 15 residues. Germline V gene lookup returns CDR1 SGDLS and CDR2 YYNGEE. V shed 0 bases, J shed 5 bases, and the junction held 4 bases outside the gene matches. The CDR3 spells CASSVGGRAVDTQYF. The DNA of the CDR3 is TGTGCCAGCAGCGTAGGCGGGAGGGCCGTAGATACGCAGTATTTT. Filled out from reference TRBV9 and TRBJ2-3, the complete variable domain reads DSGVTQTPKHLITATGQRVTLRCSPRSGDLSVYWYQQSLDQGLQFLIQYYNGEERAKGNILERFSAQQFPDLHSELNLSSLELGDSALYFCASSVGGRAVDTQYFGPGTRLTVL.

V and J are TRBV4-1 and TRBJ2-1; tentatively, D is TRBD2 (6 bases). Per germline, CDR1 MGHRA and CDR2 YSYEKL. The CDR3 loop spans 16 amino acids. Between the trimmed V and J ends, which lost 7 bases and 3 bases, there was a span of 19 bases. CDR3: CASMPNSGTRYNEQFF. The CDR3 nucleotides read TGCGCCAGCATGCCAAACTCCGGGACTCGCTACAATGAGCAGTTCTTC.

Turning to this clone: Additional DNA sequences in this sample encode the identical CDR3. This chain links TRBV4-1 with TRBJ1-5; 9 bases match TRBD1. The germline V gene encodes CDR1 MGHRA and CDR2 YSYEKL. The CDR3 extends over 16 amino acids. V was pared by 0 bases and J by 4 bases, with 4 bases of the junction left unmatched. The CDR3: CASSQDWGQGNQPQHF. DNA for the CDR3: TGCGCCAGCAGCCAAGATTGGGGACAGGGAAATCAGCCCCAGCATTTT.

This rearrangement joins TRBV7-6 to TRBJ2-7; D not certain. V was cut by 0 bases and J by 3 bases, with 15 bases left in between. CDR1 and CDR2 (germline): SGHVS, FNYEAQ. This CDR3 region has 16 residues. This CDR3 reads CASSLAYEQIGYEQYF. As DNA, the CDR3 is TGTGCCAGCAGCTTAGCGTACGAACAGATTGGCTACGAGCAGTACTTC.

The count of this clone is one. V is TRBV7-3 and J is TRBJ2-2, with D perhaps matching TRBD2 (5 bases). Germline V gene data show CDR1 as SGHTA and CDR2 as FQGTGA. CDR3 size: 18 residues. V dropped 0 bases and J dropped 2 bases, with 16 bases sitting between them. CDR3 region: CASSLTGWGSANTGELFF. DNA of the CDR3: TGTGCCAGCAGCTTAACGGGCTGGGGTAGCGCCAACACCGGGGAGCTGTTTTTT.

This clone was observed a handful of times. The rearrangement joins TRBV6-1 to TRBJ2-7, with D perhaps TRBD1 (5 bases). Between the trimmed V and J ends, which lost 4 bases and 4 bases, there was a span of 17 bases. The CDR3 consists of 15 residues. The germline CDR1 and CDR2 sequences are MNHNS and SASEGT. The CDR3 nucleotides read TGTGCCAGCAGTGCCCGGACATACACGCCTTACGAGCAGTACTTC. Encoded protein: CASSARTYTPYEQYF.

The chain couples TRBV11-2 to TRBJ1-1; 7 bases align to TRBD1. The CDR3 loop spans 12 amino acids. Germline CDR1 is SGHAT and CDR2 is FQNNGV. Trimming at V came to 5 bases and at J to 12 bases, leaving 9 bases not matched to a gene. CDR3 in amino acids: CASSLGQVVPFF. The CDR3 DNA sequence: TGTGCCAGCAGCCTAGGACAGGTTGTTCCTTTCTTT.

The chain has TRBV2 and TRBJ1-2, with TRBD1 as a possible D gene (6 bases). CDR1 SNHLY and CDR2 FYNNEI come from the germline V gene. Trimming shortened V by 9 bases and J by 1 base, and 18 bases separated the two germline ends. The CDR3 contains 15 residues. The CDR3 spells CARKQGIIGNYGYTF. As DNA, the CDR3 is TGTGCCAGAAAACAGGGTATAATTGGTAACTATGGCTACACCTTC.

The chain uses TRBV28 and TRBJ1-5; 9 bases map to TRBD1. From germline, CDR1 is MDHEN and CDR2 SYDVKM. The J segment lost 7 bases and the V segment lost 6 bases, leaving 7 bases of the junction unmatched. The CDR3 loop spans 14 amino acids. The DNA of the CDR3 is TGTGCCAGCAGACGGGACAGGGTTGACCAGCCCCAGCATTTT. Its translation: CASRRDRVDQPQHF.